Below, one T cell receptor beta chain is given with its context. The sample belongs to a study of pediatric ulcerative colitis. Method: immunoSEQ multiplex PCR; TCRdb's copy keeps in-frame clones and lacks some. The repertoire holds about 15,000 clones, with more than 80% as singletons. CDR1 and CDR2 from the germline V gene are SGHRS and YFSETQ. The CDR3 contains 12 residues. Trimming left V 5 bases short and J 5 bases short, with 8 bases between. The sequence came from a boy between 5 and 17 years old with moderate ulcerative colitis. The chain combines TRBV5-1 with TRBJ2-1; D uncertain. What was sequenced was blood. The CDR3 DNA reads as TGCGCCAGCAGATGGAGCGACAATGAGCAGTTCTTC. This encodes CASRWSDNEQFF.